A single sample is the source of the 14 T cell receptor beta chains below, sequenced in a study of T cells in Graves' hyperthyroidism and ophthalmopathy (dated by TCRdb to 2018 to 2020). Receptor libraries were prepared by multiplex PCR. The sequencer listed for this sample is Illumina HiSeq 2000. The TCR beta CDR3 regions were amplified from the RNA transcripts. A first-round RT-PCR of the TCR CDR3 used the HTBI primer set with the Qiagen OneStep RT-PCR kit. The raw public reads went through TCRdb reprocessing: fastp at Q25, MiXCR clone calling, in-frame beta chains kept. Here each entry gathers all rows of one CDR3 protein and keeps the most common genes and DNA. The sample table records around 240,000 distinct CDR3 sequences; about a sixth of these occur just once. The biggest ten clones account for around 30% of the sample. The sample was blood. The receptors here all came from a woman aged 18 to 35 with Graves' ophthalmopathy.

This clonotype was seen ten or more times. The J gene is TRBJ2-5, the V gene TRBV9; perhaps D is TRBD1 or TRBD2 (6 bases each). Germline V CDR1 and CDR2: SGDLS, YYNGEE. Trimming took 0 bases from V and 2 from J, leaving 11 bases between them. CDR3 length equals 15 residues. CDR3 region: CASSVDRGVQETQYF. The CDR3 coding sequence is TGTGCCAGCAGCGTAGATAGGGGGGTGCAAGAGACCCAGTACTTC.

This clonotype was detected many times. The CDR3, as DNA: TGTGCCAGCAGCCTTTCGGGGTCCTACAATGAGCAGTTCTTC. Its translation is CASSLSGSYNEQFF. The V and J genes are TRBV28 and TRBJ2-1; a weak D match, TRBD2 (5 bases). This CDR3 spans 14 amino acids. V lost 6 bases and J lost 1, with 10 bases in between. Germline V gives CDR1 MDHEN, CDR2 SYDVKM.

The sample holds many counts of this clonotype. The rearrangement uses TRBV29-1 and TRBJ2-3; possible D gene TRBD2, 6 bases. The CDR3 contains 12 residues. V was pared by 6 bases and J by 9 bases, with 16 bases between. Germline V gene data show CDR1 as SQVTM and CDR2 as ANQGSEA. CDR3 nucleotides: TGCAGCGTCGACGACCGGGGGTTCACGCAGTATTTT. It translates to CSVDDRGFTQYF.

Many counts were recorded for this clonotype. The chain links TRBV11-3 to TRBJ2-3; tentative D call: TRBD2 (8 bases). V dropped 3 bases and J dropped 1 base, with 14 bases sitting between them. Germline V gives CDR1 SGHNT, CDR2 YENEEA. This CDR3 is 16 amino acids long. CDR3 amino acids: CASSLDRRGGTDTQYF. The CDR3 bases are TGTGCCAGCAGCTTGGACAGGCGGGGGGGCACAGATACGCAGTATTTT.

This clonotype has a count of ten or more. This chain joins TRBV7-9 and TRBJ2-7; the match to TRBD1 covers 7 bases. After removal of 1 base from V and 2 bases from J, the junction contained 8 bases not matched to a gene. CDR3 length: 16 residues. CDR1 is SEHNR and CDR2 is FQNEAQ in the germline V gene (reference sequence). As DNA, the CDR3 is TGTGCCAGCAGCTTAGTGAACTCGGGACAGACCTACGAGCAGTACTTC. Translating gives CASSLVNSGQTYEQYF.

CDR3 DNA sequence: TGCGCCAGCAGCTTGGGCCTAGCGGGAGTAGTCGGTGAGCAGTTCTTC. Its translation is CASSLGLAGVVGEQFF. V gene TRBV5-1 combines with J gene TRBJ2-1; TRBD2 aligns across 10 bases. The CDR3 consists of 16 residues. V was pared by 0 bases and J by 9 bases, with 9 bases of the junction left unmatched. CDR1 is SGHRS, CDR2 YFSETQ, per germline.

This clonotype appeared many times. V and J are TRBV7-2 and TRBJ1-5, with unresolved D. The germline V and J ends were trimmed by 1 base and 0 bases, with 10 bases remaining between them. The germline V gene encodes CDR1 SGHTA and CDR2 FQGNSA. CDR3 length: 16 amino acids. Here the CDR3 reads CASSLGGSNSNQPQHF. The CDR3 nucleotides are TGTGCCAGCAGCTTAGGCGGGTCAAATAGCAATCAGCCCCAGCATTTT.

This clonotype has ten or more counts. CDR3: CASSIGGTEAFF. The CDR3 bases are TGTGCCAGCAGTATCGGAGGCACTGAAGCTTTCTTT. The chain is built from TRBV7-9 and TRBJ1-1; D gene unclear. The CDR3 covers 12 residues. Per germline, CDR1 SEHNR and CDR2 FQNEAQ (reference sequence). With 6 bases removed from V and 4 bases from J, the gap between germline ends came to 9 bases.

At least ten counts were recorded for this clonotype. The rearrangement joins TRBV4-1 to TRBJ1-6, with D uncertain. CDR3 length: 17 amino acids. In germline, CDR1 is MGHRA, CDR2 YSYEKL. Trimming cost V 0 bases and J 4 bases, with 13 bases left between them. The CDR3, as DNA: TGCGCCAGCAGCCAAGAGGGGTCCCAGGCTTATAATTCACCCCTCCACTTT. Protein sequence: CASSQEGSQAYNSPLHF.

This clonotype was seen many times. V gene TRBV7-2 combines with J gene TRBJ2-5; 8 nucleotides agree with TRBD2. The CDR3 loop spans 15 amino acids. The V gene end was trimmed by 4 bases and the J gene end by 6 bases; junction bases not matched to a gene: 10. In germline, CDR1 is SGHTA, CDR2 FQGNSA. Here the CDR3 reads CASSSALEREKTQYF. In DNA, the CDR3 is TGTGCCAGCAGCTCCGCCCTTGAGCGGGAGAAGACCCAGTACTTC.

This clonotype was seen ten or more times. J is TRBJ1-2 and V is TRBV3-1, with unresolved D. The germline gives CDR1 LGHDT, CDR2 YNNKEL (reference sequence). V lost 1 base, J lost 4 bases, and 10 bases lay in between. This CDR3 is built from 14 residues. In nucleotides, the CDR3 is TGTGCCAGCAGCCAAGGGGCCGAATCCTATGGCTACACCTTC. It translates to CASSQGAESYGYTF.

This clonotype was counted ten times or more. V is TRBV9 and J is TRBJ2-7; 7 bases line up with TRBD1. After removal of 4 bases from V and 3 bases from J, the junction contained 10 bases not matched to a gene. The germline gives CDR1 SGDLS, CDR2 YYNGEE. This CDR3 comprises 15 residues. This CDR3 reads CASSPLSGGFYEQYF. The CDR3 DNA sequence: TGTGCCAGCAGCCCTTTGTCAGGGGGTTTCTACGAGCAGTACTTC.

This clonotype was recorded at least ten times. V is TRBV11-3 and J is TRBJ1-4; 7 bases match TRBD1. The CDR3 length is 16 residues. Trimming cost V 1 base and J 5 bases; bases outside gene matches: 7. CDR1 SGHNT and CDR2 YENEEA come from the germline V gene. The CDR3 reads CASSLGVSTGNEKLFF. The DNA of the CDR3 is TGTGCCAGCAGCTTAGGTGTTTCGACAGGGAATGAAAAACTGTTTTTT.

This clonotype was detected many times. The chain combines TRBV28 with TRBJ2-3; TRBD2 might be the D (7 bases). V was clipped by 4 bases and J by 2 bases, with 19 bases between them. Germline CDR1 is MDHEN and CDR2 is SYDVKM. This CDR3 contains 17 residues. The CDR3 reads CASSSGGRDGFTDTQYF. Written as DNA, the CDR3 is TGTGCCAGCAGTTCGGGGGGCAGGGACGGATTCACAGATACGCAGTATTTT.